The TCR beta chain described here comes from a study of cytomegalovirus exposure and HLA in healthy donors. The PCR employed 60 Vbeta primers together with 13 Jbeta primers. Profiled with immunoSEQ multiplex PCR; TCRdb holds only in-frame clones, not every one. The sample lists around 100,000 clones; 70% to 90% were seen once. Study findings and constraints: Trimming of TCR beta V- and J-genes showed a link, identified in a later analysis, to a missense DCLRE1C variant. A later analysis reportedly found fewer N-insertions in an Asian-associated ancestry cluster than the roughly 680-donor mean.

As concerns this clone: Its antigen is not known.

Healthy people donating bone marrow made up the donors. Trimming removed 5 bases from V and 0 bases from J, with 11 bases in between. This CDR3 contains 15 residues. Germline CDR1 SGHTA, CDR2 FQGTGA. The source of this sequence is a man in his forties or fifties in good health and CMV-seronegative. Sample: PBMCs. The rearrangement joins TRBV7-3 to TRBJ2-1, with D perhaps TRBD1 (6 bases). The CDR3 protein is CASSPGVSSYNEQFF. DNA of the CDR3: TGTGCCAGCAGCCCAGGGGTTAGCTCCTACAATGAGCAGTTCTTC. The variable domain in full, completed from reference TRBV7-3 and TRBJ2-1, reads GAGVSQTPSNKVTEKGKYVELRCDPISGHTALYWYRQSLGQGPEFLIYFQGTGAADDSGLPNDRFFAVRPEGSVSTLKIQRTERGDSAVYLCASSPGVSSYNEQFFGPGTRLTVL.